This T cell receptor (beta chain) was obtained from a study of blood T cells in healthy people across ages. Primed by a sample-barcoded 5' primer and a J-beta primer mix, a second PCR proceeded for 7 to 11 cycles. TCRdb reprocessed the 5' RACE reads via MiXCR and lists one record per CDR3 protein. The sample shows 780,000 or so distinct CDR3 sequences, more than 50% of them seen only once. Concerning this clonotype itself: A read error may account for a junction end that differs from germline.

The CDR3 is 12 amino acids. The receptor was isolated from a man aged 35-49 years in good health. The sequenced sample was blood. The V call is TRBV12-3 or TRBV12-4, the J call TRBJ1-2; TRBD1 is a possible D gene (5 bases). CDR3 nucleotide sequence: TGTGCCTGCAGTTTAGGGGTTTATGGCTACACCTTC. Translating it yields CACSLGVYGYTF.